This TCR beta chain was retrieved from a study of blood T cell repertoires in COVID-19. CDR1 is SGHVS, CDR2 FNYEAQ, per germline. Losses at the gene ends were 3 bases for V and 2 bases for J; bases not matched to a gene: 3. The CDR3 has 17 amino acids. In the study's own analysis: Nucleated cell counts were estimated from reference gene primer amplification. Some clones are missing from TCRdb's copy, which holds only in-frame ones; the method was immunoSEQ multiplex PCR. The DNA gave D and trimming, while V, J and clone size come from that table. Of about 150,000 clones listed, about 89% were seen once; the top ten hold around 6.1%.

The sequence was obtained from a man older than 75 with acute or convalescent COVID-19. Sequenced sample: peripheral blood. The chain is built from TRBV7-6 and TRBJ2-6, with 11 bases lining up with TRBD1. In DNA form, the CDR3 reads TGTGCCAGCAGCTTGGGACAGGGGGGAGCTGGGGCCAACGTCCTGACTTTC. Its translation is CASSLGQGGAGANVLTF.